Each of the 20 T cell receptor beta chains below was sequenced from the same sample in a study of identical twins. In TCRdb, the 5' RACE reads were re-called with MiXCR into one record per CDR3 protein. This sample has roughly 700,000 distinct CDR3 sequences, with over 8.5% found just once. These data are also associated with another study on yellow fever vaccine responses in identical twins.

Sequences were obtained from PBMCs. The receptors come from a woman between 18 and 29 years old in good health.

This clonotype was seen only a few times. The genes are TRBV12-3 or TRBV12-4 and TRBJ2-5; possible D gene TRBD1, 6 bases. V lost 6 bases to trimming and J lost 0 bases, with 11 bases between them. The CDR3 runs 14 residues. The CDR3 protein is CASSYDRYQETQYF. CDR3 nucleotide sequence: TGTGCCAGCAGCTACGACAGGTACCAAGAGACCCAGTACTTC.

A few counts support this clonotype. This chain connects TRBV6-5 to TRBJ1-1; 8 bases are a match to TRBD1. With 6 bases clipped from V and 5 bases from J, the junction kept 5 bases outside the gene matches. CDR1 is MNHEY, CDR2 SVGAGI, per germline. The CDR3 contains 13 residues. The CDR3 protein is CASRRQGPTEAFF. The CDR3 coding sequence is TGTGCCAGCAGACGACAGGGGCCTACTGAAGCTTTCTTT.

The chain joins TRBV7-9 to TRBJ2-2, with D perhaps given as TRBD1 or TRBD2 (5 bases each). The CDR3 totals 13 residues. The germline V gene has CDR1 SEHNR and CDR2 FQNEAQ (reference sequence). Trimming took 7 bases from V and 6 from J, leaving 12 bases between them. The CDR3 sequence is CASNAGAAGELFF. As DNA, the CDR3 is TGTGCCAGCAACGCCGGGGCAGCCGGGGAGCTGTTTTTT.

The chain combines TRBV29-1 with TRBJ2-1; D is undetermined. Germline loops: CDR1 SQVTM, CDR2 ANQGSEA. This CDR3 is 16 amino acids long. The ends were cut back, 2 bases at V and 5 bases at J, with 19 bases in the middle. The CDR3 loop reads CSVEPTGFLAHNEQFF. CDR3 nucleotides: TGCAGCGTTGAACCTACCGGGTTCCTGGCTCACAATGAGCAGTTCTTC.

This clonotype was seen at least ten times. V is TRBV29-1 and J is TRBJ2-1, with 7 bases matching TRBD1. The germline gives CDR1 SQVTM, CDR2 ANQGSEA. The junction had 11 bases not matched to a gene; V was cut back by 4 bases and J by 5 bases. The length of the CDR3 is 15 residues. The CDR3 loop is CSVGPGGRLDNEQFF. CDR3 in DNA: TGCAGCGTTGGCCCAGGGGGACGTCTGGACAATGAGCAGTTCTTC.

This clonotype was seen a few times. The chain has TRBV6-2 or TRBV6-3 and TRBJ2-2; a possible D gene is TRBD1 (6 bases). Germline CDR1 reads MNHEY; CDR2 reads SVGEGT. The CDR3 loop spans 15 amino acids. Deletions cut 7 bases from V and 4 bases from J, with 16 bases between. The CDR3 DNA is TGTGCCAGCAAACCCCGGCTACAGGGCACCGGGGAGCTGTTTTTT. Its protein is CASKPRLQGTGELFF.

The chain recombines TRBV15 with TRBJ2-7, with 11 bases matching TRBD1. This CDR3 region has 16 residues. Trimming cost V 1 base and J 3 bases; bases outside gene matches: 5. The V gene's germline CDR1 is LNHNV and CDR2 YYDKDF (reference sequence). CDR3 coding DNA: TGTGCCACCAGCAGAGTTGGGACAGGGGGTGGCTACGAGCAGTACTTC. It encodes CATSRVGTGGGYEQYF.

This rearrangement joins TRBV11-2 to TRBJ2-3, with 10 bases aligning to TRBD1. Trimming took 5 bases from V and 8 from J; bases not matched to a gene: 7. CDR3 size: 14 residues. Germline assignment: CDR1 SGHAT and CDR2 FQNNGV. The CDR3 DNA is TGTGCCAGCAGCCCGCGGACAGGGGGAGGTACGCAGTATTTT. Amino acids: CASSPRTGGGTQYF.

The chain recombines TRBV14 with TRBJ2-2, with 7 bases identical to TRBD1. Trimming removed 6 bases from V and 0 bases from J; junction bases left unmatched: 10. The CDR3 runs 17 residues. Germline V gene lookup returns CDR1 SGHDN and CDR2 FVKESK. As DNA, the CDR3 is TGTGCCAGCAGATTGGGACAGACCTACGCGAACACCGGGGAGCTGTTTTTT. It yields the protein CASRLGQTYANTGELFF.

CDR3 residues: CASSPTGAPSYEQYF. CDR3 bases: TGTGCCAGCAGTCCAACAGGGGCCCCCTCCTACGAGCAGTACTTC. V and J are TRBV6-1 and TRBJ2-7, with TRBD1 matching 7 bases. This CDR3 comprises 15 residues. CDR1 and CDR2 from the germline V gene are MNHNS and SASEGT. Germline trimming cut 5 bases from V and 0 bases from J; bases unmatched to any gene: 7.

This clonotype appeared a few times. This chain joins TRBV3-1 and TRBJ2-7; TRBD1 matches 7 bases. The V segment lost 3 bases and the J segment 2 bases; nucleotides outside the gene matches: 1. Germline-derived CDR1 and CDR2 are LGHDT and YNNKEL (reference sequence). CDR3 length: 13 residues. CDR3 loop: CASSHTGAYEQYF. As DNA, the CDR3 is TGTGCCAGCAGCCATACAGGGGCCTACGAGCAGTACTTC.

Many counts were recorded for this clonotype. This chain connects TRBV12-3 or TRBV12-4 to TRBJ1-5; 8 positions match TRBD1. V trimming: 6 bases; J trimming: 6 bases; junction bases outside the gene matches: 7. The CDR3 extends over 14 amino acids. CDR3 nucleotides: TGTGCCAGCAGACCTGGACAGGGAGGTCAGCCCCAGCATTTT. It encodes CASRPGQGGQPQHF.

CDR3 in DNA: TGCGCCAGCAGCCAAGTTCAGAATTACGAGCAGTACTTC. Translation gives CASSQVQNYEQYF. The rearrangement uses TRBV4-1 and TRBJ2-7; D gene ambiguous. The CDR3 runs 13 residues. Trimming left V 1 base short and J 4 bases short, with 8 bases between. Looked up from germline, CDR1 is MGHRA and CDR2 is YSYEKL.

This clonotype was recorded at least ten times. The genes are TRBV29-1 and TRBJ2-7; weak D call: TRBD1 (5 bases). The V gene's germline CDR1 is SQVTM and CDR2 ANQGSEA. This CDR3 spans 12 amino acids. The V end was cut by 4 bases, the J end by 2 bases, with 9 bases between. In DNA, the CDR3 is TGCAGCGTTGTGACAGACACCTACGAGCAGTACTTC. Its translation: CSVVTDTYEQYF.

The sample holds a few counts of this clonotype. The chain joins TRBV10-3 to TRBJ2-2; D uncertain. The CDR3 loop spans 15 amino acids. Germline CDR1 ENHRY, CDR2 SYGVKD. V lost 10 bases and J lost 0, with 15 bases in between. CDR3 nucleotides: TGTGCCACCGAGGTGGCGTCCGCGAACACCGGGGAGCTGTTTTTT. Encoded protein: CATEVASANTGELFF.

V usage is TRBV4-2 and J usage is TRBJ1-2; D not certain. Germline V lookup: CDR1 LGHNA, CDR2 YNFKEQ. The CDR3 runs 16 residues. V was clipped by 0 bases and J by 0 bases, with 11 bases between them. CDR3 residues: CASSQDLSGANYGYTF. The CDR3 nucleotides are TGTGCCAGCAGCCAAGATTTGTCAGGAGCTAACTATGGCTACACCTTC.

This clonotype turned up a few times. The V call is TRBV3-1, the J call TRBJ2-7, with no clear D. CDR3 length equals 14 residues. V was shortened by 6 bases and J by 5 bases, with 17 bases between the two germline ends. Germline V gene sequence: CDR1 LGHDT, CDR2 YNNKEL (reference sequence). CDR3 loop: CASSGELTADEQYF. DNA of the CDR3: TGTGCCAGCAGTGGGGAACTTACCGCCGACGAGCAGTACTTC.

In regard to this clonotype: A read error may produce the germline difference seen at one junction end. The chain carries TRBV2 and TRBJ2-3; TRBD2 matches 12 bases. The CDR3 length is 18 residues. Per the germline V gene, CDR1 is SNHLY and CDR2 is FYNNEI. CDR3 region: CARSNWTSGALNTDTQYF. CDR3 nucleotides: TGTGCCCGCAGTAACTGGACTAGCGGGGCGTTGAACACAGATACGCAGTATTTT.

This clonotype has only a few counts. This sequence joins TRBV20-1 and TRBJ2-3, with a weak D call TRBD2 (5 bases). From germline, CDR1 is DFQATT and CDR2 SNEGSKA (reference sequence). Trimming pared 3 bases from V and 3 bases from J, leaving 16 bases between. This CDR3 has 15 amino acids. The CDR3 region is CSASLALRRTDTQYF. The CDR3 nucleotides read TGCAGTGCTAGTTTGGCCCTACGGAGGACAGATACGCAGTATTTT.

This clonotype was observed a handful of times. This rearrangement joins TRBV30 to TRBJ2-7; 7 bases are a match to TRBD1. Germline V CDR1 and CDR2: GTSNPN, SVGIG (reference sequence). The CDR3 contains 13 residues. The J segment lost 3 bases and the V segment lost 3 bases, leaving 5 bases of the junction unmatched. Here the CDR3 DNA reads TGTGCCTGGAGGGGACAGTACCACTACGAGCAGTACTTC. Translated: CAWRGQYHYEQYF.